This T cell receptor beta chain was identified during a study of vaccination effects on CD4 cells after COVID-19. Clones were read by immunoSEQ multiplex PCR, and TCRdb kept only the in-frame ones, dropping some. The sample has more than 60,000 clones; around 69% are singletons. Ahead of sequencing, the ViraFEST assay grew antigen-specific CD4+ T cells using viral peptide pools. Culture lasted 10 days before CD4+ T cell isolation. Participants received two doses of either the BNT162b2 or mRNA-1273 vaccine. Cultivation was performed at some 1.9 million PBMC per well with around 9.3 IU/ml IL-2 and approximately 10 ug/ml peptides added. IL-2 medium supplanted half the medium on days 3 and 7. Concerning this clone itself: Its antigen is still unknown.

Sequenced here: CD4+ T cells from PBMCs cultured with HCoV-229E spike peptides, sampled after COVID-19 vaccination. This clonotype was obtained from a human donor who received a COVID-19 vaccine.

CDR3 region: CATSAPGQQNIQYF. CDR3 coding DNA: TGTGCCACCAGTGCTCCGGGACAACAAAACATTCAGTACTTC. This chain connects TRBV24-1 to TRBJ2-4; D is perhaps TRBD1 (6 bases). Germline V gene lookup returns CDR1 KGHDR and CDR2 SFDVKD. CDR3 length equals 14 residues. V lost 5 bases and J lost 5, with 12 bases in between.